This entry lists 4 T cell receptor beta chains sequenced from one sample in a study of neurological immune-mediated disorders. TCRdb used MiXCR to reprocess the 5' RACE reads, holding one entry per CDR3 protein. In the table there are tens of thousands of distinct CDR3 sequences, roughly 2.6% of which are singletons. Material for sequencing was PBMCs. All receptors derive from a woman under 40 with multiple sclerosis.

For this clonotype: An end of the junction does not agree with germline; a read error may underlie this. The V call is TRBV7-6, the J call TRBJ2-1; 9 positions agree with TRBD2. There are 18 residues in the CDR3. Germline CDR1 reads SGHVS; CDR2 reads FNYEAQ. This chain's CDR3 is CTSSLEIMGLASVNEQFF. CDR3 nucleotides: TGTACCAGCAGCTTAGAGATAATGGGACTAGCCTCTGTAAATGAGCAGTTCTTC.

The sample holds many counts of this clonotype. The chain joins TRBV7-6 to TRBJ2-6; D is uncertain. V lost 5 bases to trimming and J lost 0 bases, with 8 bases between them. The CDR3 extends over 15 amino acids. In germline, CDR1 is SGHVS, CDR2 FNYEAQ. CDR3 coding DNA: TGTGCCAGCAGCCCCGGAGCCTCTGGGGCCAACGTCCTGACTTTC. Translating gives CASSPGASGANVLTF.

There are many counts of this clonotype. The chain couples TRBV18 to TRBJ2-5; D is uncertain. Germline-derived CDR1 and CDR2 are KGHSH and LQKENI. This CDR3 is 12 amino acids long. Trimming cost V 5 bases and J 5 bases, with 9 bases left between them. This CDR3 is CASSSNKETQYF. Written as DNA, the CDR3 is TGTGCCAGCTCATCGAATAAGGAGACCCAGTACTTC.

This clonotype was seen repeatedly, ten times or more. This chain links TRBV30 with TRBJ1-1; a possible D gene is TRBD1 (5 bases). Germline V gene sequence: CDR1 GTSNPN, CDR2 SVGIG (reference sequence). This CDR3 has 11 amino acids. Between the trimmed V and J ends, which lost 2 bases and 6 bases, there was a span of 7 bases. The CDR3: CAWSLGAEAFF. As DNA, the CDR3 is TGTGCCTGGAGTTTGGGGGCTGAAGCTTTCTTT.